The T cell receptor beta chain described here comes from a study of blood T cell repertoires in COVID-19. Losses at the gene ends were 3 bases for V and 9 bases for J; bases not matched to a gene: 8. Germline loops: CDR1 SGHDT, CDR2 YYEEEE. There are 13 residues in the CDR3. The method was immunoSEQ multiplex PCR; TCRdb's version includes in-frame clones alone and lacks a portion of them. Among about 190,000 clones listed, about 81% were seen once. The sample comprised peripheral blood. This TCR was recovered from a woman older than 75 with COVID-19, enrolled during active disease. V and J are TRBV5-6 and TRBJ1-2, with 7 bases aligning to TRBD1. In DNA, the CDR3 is TGTGCCAGCAGCTCGACAGGGATGAGGAGCTACACCTTC. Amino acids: CASSSTGMRSYTF.